The 18 T cell receptor beta chains below were found in one sample sequenced in a study of a mutant IDH1 vaccine in newly diagnosed glioma. Time point given: week 23, last vaccination. In every dose of vaccine, 300 ug of mutant IDH1 20-mer peptide was given alongside topical imiquimod. Antigen specificity for these receptors is unknown. Sequenced by immunoSEQ multiplex PCR; TCRdb stores in-frame clones only, minus some. The sample lists 38,000 or so clones, roughly four fifths seen once, with about 5.5% in the top ten. The sequenced sample was PBMCs, obtained from a glioma patient whose treatment included an IDH1 peptide vaccine. These receptors all come from a middle-aged man with glioma.

The V gene is TRBV9, the J gene TRBJ1-1; D may be TRBD1 (6 bases). Germline assignment: CDR1 SGDLS and CDR2 YYNGEE. Deletions cut 0 bases from V and 4 bases from J, with 13 bases between. CDR3 length: 15 amino acids. CDR3 in DNA: TGTGCCAGCAGCGTAGATGGGGGGCAAGGCACTGAAGCTTTCTTT. Amino acid sequence: CASSVDGGQGTEAFF.

The gene calls are TRBV27 and TRBJ1-4; D gene ambiguous. This CDR3 has 15 residues. Looked up from germline, CDR1 is MNHEY and CDR2 is SMNVEV (reference sequence). The V end lost 1 base, the J end lost 4 bases, and 10 bases lay between the germline ends. This CDR3 reads CASSLLGGVNEKLFF. The CDR3 DNA reads TGTGCCAGCAGTTTATTGGGAGGAGTTAATGAAAAACTGTTTTTT. Drawing the rest from reference TRBV27 and TRBJ1-4, the complete variable domain is EAQVTQNPRYLITVTGKKLTVTCSQNMNHEYMSWYRQDPGLGLRQIYYSMNVEVTDKGDVPEGYKVSRKEKRNFPLILESPSPNQTSLYFCASSLLGGVNEKLFFGSGTQLSVL.

The chain carries TRBV27 and TRBJ1-2; TRBD1 agrees at 7 bases. The germline gives CDR1 MNHEY, CDR2 SMNVEV (reference sequence). The ends lost 7 bases at V and 4 bases at J; junction bases unmatched: 6. The CDR3 runs to 13 residues. In nucleotides, the CDR3 is TGTGCCAGCACCCCCCGACAGGGCTATGGCTACACCTTC. Protein sequence: CASTPRQGYGYTF.

CDR3 DNA: TGTGCCAGCAGTTGGATTGAGGGGGTGGGCGGGGAGCTGTTTTTT. Amino acid sequence: CASSWIEGVGGELFF. The genes are TRBV6-5 and TRBJ2-2, with D perhaps matching TRBD1 (6 bases). CDR1 is MNHEY, CDR2 SVGAGI, per germline. Trimming took off 4 bases at V and 7 bases at J, with 16 bases between the two ends. The CDR3 extends over 15 amino acids.

This chain connects TRBV7-2 to TRBJ2-1; maybe TRBD1 (5 bases). The ends were cut back, 3 bases at V and 1 base at J, with 10 bases in the middle. The CDR3 runs to 15 residues. The germline V gene encodes CDR1 SGHTA and CDR2 FQGNSA. CDR3 loop: CASSLGPRSYNEQFF. Written as DNA, the CDR3 is TGTGCCAGCAGCTTGGGGCCCAGGTCCTACAATGAGCAGTTCTTC.

The chain recombines TRBV7-8 with TRBJ1-2, with TRBD1 identical over 9 bases. Germline V CDR1 and CDR2: SGHVS, FQNEAQ. The CDR3 extends over 15 amino acids. V was pared by 5 bases and J by 8 bases, with 12 bases of the junction left unmatched. Written as DNA, the CDR3 is TGTGCCAGCAGCCCACGGGACAGGGTTCTGCGAGGCTACACCTTC. Translated: CASSPRDRVLRGYTF.

The rearrangement links TRBV27 to TRBJ2-1; TRBD1 or TRBD2 may be the D gene (5 bases each). The V end was cut by 8 bases, the J end by 4 bases, with 21 bases between. This CDR3 spans 16 amino acids. From germline, CDR1 is MNHEY and CDR2 SMNVEV (reference sequence). The CDR3, as DNA: TGTGCCAGCGGTGAGGGCAGACTGGGGGTTTACAATGAGCAGTTCTTC. Amino acid sequence: CASGEGRLGVYNEQFF.

This sequence joins TRBV7-3 and TRBJ2-3, with D perhaps matching TRBD1 or TRBD2 (5 bases each). This CDR3 has 14 residues. V lost 4 bases, J lost 6 bases, and 14 bases lay in between. Germline V gives CDR1 SGHTA, CDR2 FQGTGA. The chain's CDR3 is CASSWGTFGDTQYF. For the CDR3, the DNA is TGTGCCAGCAGCTGGGGGACCTTCGGGGATACGCAGTATTTT.

The J gene is TRBJ1-2, the V gene TRBV5-4, with 7 bases that match TRBD1. Germline values: CDR1 SGHNT, CDR2 YYREEE (reference sequence). CDR3 length: 14 amino acids. V lost 4 bases and J lost 2; bases outside the gene matches: 5. The CDR3 protein is CASSVTGANYGYTF. DNA for the CDR3: TGTGCCAGCAGCGTCACAGGGGCCAACTATGGCTACACCTTC.

This clone was seen only a few times. This chain connects TRBV7-9 to TRBJ2-3; TRBD2 matches 9 bases. Germline V gene sequence: CDR1 SEHNR, CDR2 FQNEAQ (reference sequence). The CDR3 has 18 amino acids. V was clipped by 0 bases and J by 2 bases; unmatched bases: 9. The DNA for the CDR3 is TGTGCCAGCAGCTTAGCGCAGGGAGCGGGGGGCGTCACAGATACGCAGTATTTT. Its translation is CASSLAQGAGGVTDTQYF. The whole variable domain, remainder taken from reference TRBV7-9 and TRBJ2-3, is DTGVSQNPRHKITKRGQNVTFRCDPISEHNRLYWYRQTLGQGPEFLTYFQNEAQLEKSRLLSDRFSAERPKGSFSTLEIQRTEQGDSAMYLCASSLAQGAGGVTDTQYFGPGTRLTVL.

The chain recombines TRBV18 with TRBJ1-5; 7 bases line up with TRBD1. The trim removed 5 bases at V and 0 bases at J, leaving 13 bases unmatched. CDR1 is KGHSH and CDR2 is LQKENI in the germline V gene. The CDR3 consists of 18 residues. CDR3: CASSRDREASYSNQPQHF. In DNA form, the CDR3 reads TGTGCCAGCTCAAGAGACAGGGAAGCAAGCTATAGCAATCAGCCCCAGCATTTT.

V is TRBV30 and J is TRBJ2-3; 8 bases agree with TRBD2. Per germline, CDR1 GTSNPN and CDR2 SVGIG (reference sequence). The CDR3 has 15 residues. Trimming cost V 2 bases and J 3 bases; bases outside gene matches: 7. The CDR3 loop reads CAWSPGSGETDTQYF. The DNA for the CDR3 is TGTGCCTGGAGTCCAGGTAGCGGGGAAACAGATACGCAGTATTTT.

The chain employs TRBV6-1 and TRBJ2-7, with a tentative D call TRBD1 (6 bases). Germline CDR1 and CDR2: MNHNS and SASEGT. V lost 6 bases and J lost 2, with 14 bases in between. The CDR3 sequence is 14 residues long. Here the CDR3 reads CASRTTKGAYEQYF. CDR3 nucleotide sequence: TGTGCCAGCAGGACGACAAAGGGGGCCTACGAGCAGTACTTC.

This chain links TRBV4-3 with TRBJ2-3; 9 nucleotides align to TRBD2. CDR3 length: 18 residues. The V gene end was trimmed by 0 bases and the J gene end by 3 bases; junction bases not matched to a gene: 10. CDR1 LGHNA and CDR2 YSLEER come from the germline V gene. CDR3 in amino acids: CASSQDDLVAGVTDTQYF. DNA of the CDR3: TGCGCCAGCAGCCAAGATGACCTAGTAGCGGGAGTAACAGATACGCAGTATTTT.

The chain is built from TRBV10-3 and TRBJ1-1; 9 nucleotides agree with TRBD1. There are 14 residues in the CDR3. The V segment lost 6 bases and the J segment 2 bases; nucleotides outside the gene matches: 4. Germline-derived CDR1 and CDR2 are ENHRY and SYGVKD. The CDR3 is CAIRAGQGNTEAFF. CDR3 sequence (DNA): TGTGCCATCAGGGCGGGACAGGGAAACACTGAAGCTTTCTTT.

The chain uses TRBV11-2 and TRBJ2-1; D call uncertain. The V gene's germline CDR1 is SGHAT and CDR2 FQNNGV. Trimming cost V 7 bases and J 7 bases, with 11 bases left between them. There are 12 residues in the CDR3. The CDR3 DNA follows: TGTGCCAGCACCCTAGTCGGGAATGAGCAGTTCTTC. This encodes CASTLVGNEQFF.

This clone was recorded only once. The chain couples TRBV7-2 to TRBJ2-4; tentative D call: TRBD1 (5 bases). Trimming shortened V by 3 bases and J by 0 bases, and 9 bases separated the two germline ends. The germline V gene encodes CDR1 SGHTA and CDR2 FQGNSA. There are 15 residues in the CDR3. CDR3 region: CASSLTVGAKNIQYF. CDR3 sequence (DNA): TGTGCCAGCAGCTTGACAGTAGGAGCCAAAAACATTCAGTACTTC. The whole variable domain, remainder taken from reference TRBV7-2 and TRBJ2-4, is GAGVSQSPSNKVTEKGKDVELRCDPISGHTALYWYRQSLGQGLEFLIYFQGNSAPDKSGLPSDRFSAERTGGSVSTLTIQRTQQEDSAVYLCASSLTVGAKNIQYFGAGTRLSVL.

Notes on this clone: No conserved phenylalanine or tryptophan is present at the end of the CDR3, so a read error is the likely explanation. This rearrangement joins TRBV10-3 to TRBJ1-6; TRBD1 matches 7 bases. The CDR3 runs to 15 residues. Germline V gives CDR1 ENHRY, CDR2 SYGVKD. V shed 2 bases and J 8 bases; nucleotides not matched to a gene: 6. Written as DNA, the CDR3 is TGTGCCATCAGTGAGGCGGGACAGCCGTATTCACCCCTCCACCTT. It codes for CAISEAGQPYSPLHL.